Here is one T cell receptor beta chain with its context. The antigen is undetermined. Using immunoSEQ multiplex PCR, the repertoire was profiled, and TCRdb retains in-frame clones only, with some absent. The sample lists more than 2 million clones, 90% to 95% seen once, with approximately 0.13% in the top ten. This CDR3 is 15 amino acids long. This sample was taken from a study of shared clonotypes between healthy human individuals. Findings and caveats of the study: Rarefaction showed sorted-subset sequencing was incomplete despite large depth.

This receptor was taken from a young man in good health. The sequenced sample consisted of naive CD4+ T cells sorted from blood. The subset: CD45RA+ positively selected. The chain combines TRBV1 with TRBJ2-2; TRBD2, as called in the table, went unchecked against the DNA. TRBV1 is deemed a pseudogene. CDR3 in amino acids: CTSSPGLADTGELFF. The CDR3 region has the DNA TGCACCAGCAGCCCAGGACTAGCCGACACCGGGGAGCTGTTTTTT.